These 14 T cell receptor beta chains came from one sample sequenced in a study of CD8 T cells in Susac syndrome. Random hexamers were used to reverse transcribe an amount of about 0.5 to 1 ug RNA. One entry per CDR3 protein results from TCRdb running MiXCR on the immunoSEQ multiplex PCR reads. The top ten hold around 0.076% of the sample, which has hundreds of thousands of distinct CDR3 sequences, over 90% seen once. Input material: CD4+ T cells from PBMCs. The receptors derive from a human donor with multiple sclerosis.

This chain uses TRBV30 with TRBJ2-3; possibly TRBD1 for D (6 bases). The germline V gene has CDR1 GTSNPN and CDR2 SVGIG (reference sequence). Trimming pared 4 bases from V and 3 bases from J, leaving 8 bases between. This CDR3 is 12 amino acids long. The CDR3 sequence: CAWTRGTDTQYF. CDR3 DNA: TGTGCCTGGACCAGGGGTACAGATACGCAGTATTTT.

The genes are TRBV20-1 and TRBJ1-2; 7 bases are a match to TRBD1. Looked up from germline, CDR1 is DFQATT and CDR2 is SNEGSKA (reference sequence). The CDR3 totals 18 residues. V shed 3 bases and J 2 bases; nucleotides not matched to a gene: 18. The CDR3 region is CSASVGDPTGKVNYGYTF. The CDR3 DNA follows: TGCAGTGCTAGCGTCGGGGATCCGACAGGGAAGGTAAACTATGGCTACACCTTC.

V usage is TRBV7-9 and J usage is TRBJ2-3; the match to TRBD1 covers 10 bases. From germline, CDR1 is SEHNR and CDR2 FQNEAQ (reference sequence). This CDR3 spans 15 amino acids. V shed 3 bases and J 5 bases; nucleotides not matched to a gene: 5. The CDR3 nucleotides are TGTGCCAGCAGCTTGGGGACAGGGGTTGAAGATACGCAGTATTTT. This gives the protein CASSLGTGVEDTQYF.

This rearrangement joins TRBV30 to TRBJ2-2; D is uncertain. Germline loops: CDR1 GTSNPN, CDR2 SVGIG (reference sequence). The CDR3 has 14 residues. V dropped 0 bases and J dropped 3 bases, with 8 bases sitting between them. The CDR3 region is CAWSVQLDTGELFF. CDR3 nucleotide sequence: TGTGCCTGGAGTGTACAATTGGACACCGGGGAGCTGTTTTTT. The full variable domain, completed using reference TRBV30 and TRBJ2-2, is SQTIHQWPATLVQPVGSPLSLECTVEGTSNPNLYWYRQAAGRGLQLLFYSVGIGQISSEVPQNLSASRPQDRQFILSSKKLLLSDSGFYLCAWSVQLDTGELFFGEGSRLTVL.

V gene TRBV3-1 combines with J gene TRBJ1-1, with D unclear. This CDR3 has 16 residues. Per the germline V gene, CDR1 is LGHDT and CDR2 is YNNKEL (reference sequence). V lost 4 bases to trimming and J lost 1 base, with 16 bases between them. The CDR3 nucleotides are TGTGCCAGCAGCCCTTCGTCCTACGCGGAGAACACTGAAGCTTTCTTT. Translating gives CASSPSSYAENTEAFF. Filled out from reference TRBV3-1 and TRBJ1-1, the complete variable domain reads DTAVSQTPKYLVTQMGNDKSIKCEQNLGHDTMYWYKQDSKKFLKIMFSYNNKELIINETVPNRFSPKSPDKAHLNLHINSLELGDSAVYFCASSPSSYAENTEAFFGQGTRLTVV.

This chain joins TRBV2 and TRBJ2-5; unclear D gene. The CDR3 is 10 amino acids. V was shortened by 9 bases and J by 5 bases, with 7 bases between the two germline ends. Germline CDR1 SNHLY, CDR2 FYNNEI. CDR3 amino acids: CASSWETQYF. For the CDR3, the DNA is TGTGCCAGTTCCTGGGAGACCCAGTACTTC.

In nucleotides, the CDR3 is TGCAGTGCTCCACCAGAGGCGAGCTCCTACAATGAGCAGTTCTTC. It yields the protein CSAPPEASSYNEQFF. The chain joins TRBV20-1 to TRBJ2-1; D gene unclear. Trimming took off 5 bases at V and 0 bases at J, with 14 bases between the two ends. The CDR3 has 15 residues. Germline CDR1 reads DFQATT; CDR2 reads SNEGSKA (reference sequence).

The chain uses TRBV29-1 and TRBJ1-6, with 9 positions matching TRBD1. The CDR3 has 13 amino acids. The junction had 7 bases not matched to a gene; V was cut back by 5 bases and J by 11 bases. CDR1 is SQVTM, CDR2 ANQGSEA, per germline. CDR3 sequence reads: CSVKGQGGTPLHF. The DNA for the CDR3 is TGCAGCGTTAAGGGACAGGGCGGGACACCCCTCCACTTT.

The chain carries TRBV20-1 and TRBJ2-7; D uncertain. The V end was cut by 5 bases, the J end by 0 bases, with 8 bases between. The CDR3 totals 12 residues. Germline V gene lookup returns CDR1 DFQATT and CDR2 SNEGSKA (reference sequence). The CDR3 protein is CSASPGSYEQYV. In nucleotides, the CDR3 is TGCAGTGCTTCTCCGGGCTCCTACGAGCAGTACGTC.

V is TRBV27 and J is TRBJ1-1; a possible D gene is TRBD1 (6 bases). CDR3 length equals 12 residues. The germline gives CDR1 MNHEY, CDR2 SMNVEV (reference sequence). V lost 5 bases, J lost 8 bases, and 12 bases lay in between. The CDR3 nucleotides read TGTGCCAGCAGTGTAATCAGGGGCGAAGCTTTCTTT. This encodes CASSVIRGEAFF.

J is TRBJ2-5 and V is TRBV5-4; 11 bases match TRBD2. From germline, CDR1 is SGHNT and CDR2 YYREEE (reference sequence). The CDR3 spans 16 residues. Trimming cost V 4 bases and J 5 bases; bases outside gene matches: 10. The CDR3 DNA sequence: TGTGCCAGCAGCGCGAACTTAGCGGGGGGGCTGGAGACCCAGTACTTC. The encoded protein is CASSANLAGGLETQYF.

This chain uses TRBV29-1 with TRBJ1-1, with 9 nucleotides matching TRBD1. Germline-derived CDR1 and CDR2 are SQVTM and ANQGSEA. Trimming at V came to 7 bases and at J to 0 bases, leaving 6 bases not matched to a gene. CDR3 length: 14 amino acids. CDR3 amino acids: CSAWDRAMNTEAFF. CDR3 bases: TGCAGCGCCTGGGACAGGGCCATGAACACTGAAGCTTTCTTT.

The chain combines TRBV7-2 with TRBJ1-5; 8 bases match TRBD1. Germline trimming cut 9 bases from V and 7 bases from J; bases unmatched to any gene: 14. Germline V gene data show CDR1 as SGHTA and CDR2 as FQGNSA. The CDR3 consists of 15 residues. CDR3 sequence reads: CASNDGQGTGQPQHF. CDR3 nucleotides: TGTGCCAGTAATGACGGACAGGGAACGGGACAGCCCCAGCATTTT.

The chain couples TRBV4-2 to TRBJ1-1; TRBD1 might be the D (5 bases). Trimming took 3 bases from V and 3 from J, leaving 17 bases between them. Germline CDR1 LGHNA, CDR2 YNFKEQ. The CDR3 has 16 amino acids. In DNA, the CDR3 is TGTGCCAGCAGCCAGTATCCCCGGGGCCCGGACACTGAAGCTTTCTTT. The encoded protein is CASSQYPRGPDTEAFF.